Sequencing of this T cell receptor beta chain was carried out in a study of early stage breast cancer tumors (dated by TCRdb to about 2017). For the study in its entirety: Of the 15 to 20 invasive breast tumors, 12 to 13 were found to be estrogen receptor-positive, progesterone receptor-positive and HER2-negative. On average, each sample had 9.5 to 10-fold read coverage. About 65% of the 12 ER+/PR+/HER2- tumors were invasive ductal carcinomas, while the other four were invasive lobular carcinomas. A total of about 2,800,000 templates, representing approximately 1,100,000 unique clonotypes, were detected across all samples.

Results and caveats for the whole study, not just this receptor: Bulk genomic DNA sequencing of unsorted cells missed chain pairing and functional markers such as CD4, CD8 and FOXP3. Greater similarity was observed between blood and normal breast repertoires than between blood and tumor repertoires, and tumor was distinguished from normal in about 90% of the 16 patients when each tissue was compared with blood. Enriched TCRB sequences shared across patients were found to be mostly commonly generated sequences that were unlikely to play an important role in the tumor microenvironment. Tumors showed around 2.5-fold higher T cell density and higher clonality than adjacent normal breast tissue. Because the cohort was small, a breakdown by tumor subtype could not be done.

Each sample was amplified as two independent genomic DNA replicates: 0.45 to 0.5 ug for blood and roughly 1.5 ug for tumor or normal breast. TCRB sequencing of genomic DNA was carried out with the ImmunoSeq Intro kit according to the manufacturer's instructions. Multiplex PCR was run for roughly 33 cycles using proprietary primers and spike-in control sequences for absolute quantification. Single-end 150-bp reads were used to sequence an 87-bp fragment spanning the CDR3 plus the flanking V and J genes. Seven samples, each with two replicates, were multiplexed per lane of an Illumina MiSeq using version 3.0 chemistry. Turning to the authors' computational methods: The vendor's proprietary pipeline processed the raw data and merged both replicates into a single result for each sample. Productive rearrangements sharing the V-gene family, CDR3 amino acid sequence and J-gene segment were defined as clonotypes. Clonality was computed as 1 minus the normalized Shannon entropy (Pielou evenness) of TCRB abundances. T cell density was estimated as total templates divided by the number of input cells, with the number of input cells inferred from the DNA input amount. Total repertoire diversity and clonality were estimated with Recon using default parameters. A clonotype was considered tumor-enriched if its abundance in tumor exceeded 0.1% and was at least 32-fold higher than its abundance in normal breast. TCRdb took this table from immuneACCESS and kept in-frame rearrangements with V and J called. Such tables lack part of the clones; where checked against another copy, unresolved V genes explain under half of the gap, and the rest is unexplained. V, J and clone size are taken as reported in that table, and D and trimming were inferred from the DNA itself. The sample yields under 45,000 clones; approximately 72% were counted once. Clones ranked in the top ten supply about 6.8% of the sample.

The study profiled bulk TCR beta-chain repertoires in matched peripheral blood, tumor and adjacent normal breast tissue taken from more than 15 patients with early-stage breast cancer. Before surgery, roughly 5-11 mL of whole blood was collected into EDTA tubes and then processed within 2 hours. Ficoll-Paque centrifugation in SepMate-50 tubes was used to isolate peripheral blood mononuclear cells. PBMCs were cryopreserved in aliquots of roughly 1.8 to 4 million cells in 90% FBS with about 10% DMSO and kept in liquid nitrogen. The Qiagen AllPrep DNA/RNA Mini kit was used for genomic DNA extraction. Turning to this clone: What antigen it recognizes has not been identified. Base quality data are lacking; no much larger clone is found one base away.

The source is a person between 50 and 60 years old with breast cancer. Source material: blood.

The CDR3 reads CASSEAQGSGNTIYF. The DNA is TGTGCCAGCAGTGAAGCGCAGGGTAGTGGAAACACCATATATTTT. Recombination linked TRBV6-1 to TRBJ1-3; the D gene is perhaps TRBD1, on 5 matching bases. Reading the germline V gene gives CDR1 MNHNS and CDR2 SASEGT. The CDR3, cysteine through phenylalanine, is 15 amino acids long. Just the 45-base CDR3 DNA is kept, in frame starting at base 1. V sheds 0 bases and J sheds 3 bases, leaving 9 bases between their ends.